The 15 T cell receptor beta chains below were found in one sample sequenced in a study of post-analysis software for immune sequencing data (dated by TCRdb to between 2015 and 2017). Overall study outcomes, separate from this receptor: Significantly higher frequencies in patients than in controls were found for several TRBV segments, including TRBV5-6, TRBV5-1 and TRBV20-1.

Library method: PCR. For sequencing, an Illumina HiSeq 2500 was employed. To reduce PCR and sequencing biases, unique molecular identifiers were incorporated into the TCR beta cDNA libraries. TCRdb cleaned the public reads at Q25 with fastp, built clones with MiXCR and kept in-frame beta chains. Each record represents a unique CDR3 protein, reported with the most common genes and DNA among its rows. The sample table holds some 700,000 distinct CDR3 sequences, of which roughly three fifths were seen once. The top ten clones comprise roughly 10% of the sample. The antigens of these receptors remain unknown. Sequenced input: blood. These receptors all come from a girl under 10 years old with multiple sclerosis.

The CDR3 loop reads CASPEPQHF. The CDR3 DNA is TGCGCCAGCCCGGAGCCCCAGCATTTT. The chain links TRBV5-1 to TRBJ1-5; D remains ambiguous. The germline V and J ends were trimmed by 7 bases and 8 bases, with 4 bases remaining between them. Germline CDR1 SGHRS, CDR2 YFSETQ. CDR3 length: 9 residues.

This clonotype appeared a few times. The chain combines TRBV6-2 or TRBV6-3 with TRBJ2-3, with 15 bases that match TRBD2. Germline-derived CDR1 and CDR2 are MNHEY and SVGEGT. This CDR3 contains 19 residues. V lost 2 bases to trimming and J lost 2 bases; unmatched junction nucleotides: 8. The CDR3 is CASSYEGTSGGTFTDTQYF. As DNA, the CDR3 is TGTGCCAGCAGTTACGAAGGGACTAGCGGGGGGACCTTCACAGATACGCAGTATTTT.

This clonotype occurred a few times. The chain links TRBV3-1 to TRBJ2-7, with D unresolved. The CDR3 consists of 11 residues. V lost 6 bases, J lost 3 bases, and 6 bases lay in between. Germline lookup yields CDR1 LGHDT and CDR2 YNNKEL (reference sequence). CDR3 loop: CASRGSYEQYF. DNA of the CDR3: TGTGCCAGCAGGGGTAGCTACGAGCAGTACTTC.

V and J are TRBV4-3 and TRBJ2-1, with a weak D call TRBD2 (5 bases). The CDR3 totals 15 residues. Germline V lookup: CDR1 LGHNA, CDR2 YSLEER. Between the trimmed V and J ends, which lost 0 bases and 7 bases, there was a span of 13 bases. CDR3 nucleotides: TGCGCCAGCAGCCAAGATCTTGGCCGAGGGAATGAGCAGTTCTTC. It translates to CASSQDLGRGNEQFF.

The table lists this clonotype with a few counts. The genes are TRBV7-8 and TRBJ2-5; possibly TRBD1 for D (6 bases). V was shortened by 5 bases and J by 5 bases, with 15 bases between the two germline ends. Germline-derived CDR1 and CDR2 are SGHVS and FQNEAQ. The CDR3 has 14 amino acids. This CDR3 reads CASSPQGFGETQYF. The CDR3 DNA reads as TGTGCCAGCAGCCCACAGGGTTTTGGGGAGACCCAGTACTTC.

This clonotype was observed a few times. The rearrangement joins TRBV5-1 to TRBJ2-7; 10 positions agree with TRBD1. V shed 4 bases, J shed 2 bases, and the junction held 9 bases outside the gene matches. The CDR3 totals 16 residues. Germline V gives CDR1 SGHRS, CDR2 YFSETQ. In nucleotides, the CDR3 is TGCGCCAGCAGCCGGAACCCGGGACAGGGGACCTACGAGCAGTACTTC. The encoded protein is CASSRNPGQGTYEQYF.

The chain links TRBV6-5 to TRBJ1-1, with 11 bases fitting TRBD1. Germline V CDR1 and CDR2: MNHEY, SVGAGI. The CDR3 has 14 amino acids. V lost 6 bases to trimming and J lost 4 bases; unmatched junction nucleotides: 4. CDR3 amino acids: CASRKGTGGTEAFF. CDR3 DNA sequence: TGTGCCAGCAGGAAGGGGACAGGGGGCACTGAAGCTTTCTTT.

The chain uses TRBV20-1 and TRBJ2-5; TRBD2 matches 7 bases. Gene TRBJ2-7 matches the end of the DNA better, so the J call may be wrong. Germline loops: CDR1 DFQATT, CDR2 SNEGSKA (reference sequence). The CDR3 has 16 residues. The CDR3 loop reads CSARGPWGGRIYEQYF. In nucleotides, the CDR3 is TGCAGTGCTAGAGGGCCGTGGGGCGGGAGAATTTACGAGCAGTACTTC.

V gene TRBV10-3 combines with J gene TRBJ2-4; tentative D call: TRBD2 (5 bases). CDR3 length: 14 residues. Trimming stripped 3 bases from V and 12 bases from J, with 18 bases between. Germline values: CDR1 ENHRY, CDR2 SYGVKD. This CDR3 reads CAISEFSAIDTQYF. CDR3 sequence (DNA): TGTGCCATCAGTGAATTTAGCGCCATAGACACTCAGTACTTC.

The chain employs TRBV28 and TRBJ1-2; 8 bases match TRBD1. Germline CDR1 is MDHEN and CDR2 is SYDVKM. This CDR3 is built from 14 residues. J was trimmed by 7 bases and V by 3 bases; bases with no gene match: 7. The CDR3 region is CASSLGQVVRGYTF. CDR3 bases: TGTGCCAGCAGTTTGGGACAGGTTGTCCGTGGCTACACCTTC.

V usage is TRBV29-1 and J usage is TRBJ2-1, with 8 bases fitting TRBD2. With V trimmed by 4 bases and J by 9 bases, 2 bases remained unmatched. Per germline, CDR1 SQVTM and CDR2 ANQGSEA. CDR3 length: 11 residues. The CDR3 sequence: CSVGGGFEQFF. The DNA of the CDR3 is TGCAGCGTTGGCGGGGGGTTTGAGCAGTTCTTC.

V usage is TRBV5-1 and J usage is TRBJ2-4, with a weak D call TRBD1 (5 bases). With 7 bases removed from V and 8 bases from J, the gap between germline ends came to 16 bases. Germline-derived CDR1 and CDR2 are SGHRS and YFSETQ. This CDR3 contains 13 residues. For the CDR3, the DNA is TGCGCCAGCGGCGCAGGGTCGCGGCACATTCAGTACTTC. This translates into CASGAGSRHIQYF.

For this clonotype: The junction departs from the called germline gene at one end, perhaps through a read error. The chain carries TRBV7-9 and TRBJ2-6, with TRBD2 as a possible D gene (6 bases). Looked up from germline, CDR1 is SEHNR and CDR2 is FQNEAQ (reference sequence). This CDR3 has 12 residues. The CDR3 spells CASSLAGEARAF. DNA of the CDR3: TGTGCCAGCAGCTTAGCAGGGGAGGCCCGGGCTTTC. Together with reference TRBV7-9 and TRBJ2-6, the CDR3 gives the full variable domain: DTGVSQNPRHKITKRGQNVTFRCDPISEHNRLYWYRQTLGQGPEFLTYFQNEAQLEKSRLLSDRFSAERPKGSFSTLEIQRTEQGDSAMYLCASSLAGEARAFGAGSRLTVL.

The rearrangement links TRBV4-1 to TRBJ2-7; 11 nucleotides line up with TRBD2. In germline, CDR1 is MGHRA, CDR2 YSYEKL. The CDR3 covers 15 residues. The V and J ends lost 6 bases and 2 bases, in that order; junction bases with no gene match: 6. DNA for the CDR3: TGCGCCAGCAGGTCGACTAGCGGGAAGCCCTACGAGCAGTACTTC. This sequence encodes CASRSTSGKPYEQYF.

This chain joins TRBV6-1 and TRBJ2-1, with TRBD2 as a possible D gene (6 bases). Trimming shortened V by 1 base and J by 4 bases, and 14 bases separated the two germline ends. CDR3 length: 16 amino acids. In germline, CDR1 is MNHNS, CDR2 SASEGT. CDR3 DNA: TGTGCCAGCAGTGAAGGCGGGGCTAGCGAGTACAATGAGCAGTTCTTC. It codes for CASSEGGASEYNEQFF.